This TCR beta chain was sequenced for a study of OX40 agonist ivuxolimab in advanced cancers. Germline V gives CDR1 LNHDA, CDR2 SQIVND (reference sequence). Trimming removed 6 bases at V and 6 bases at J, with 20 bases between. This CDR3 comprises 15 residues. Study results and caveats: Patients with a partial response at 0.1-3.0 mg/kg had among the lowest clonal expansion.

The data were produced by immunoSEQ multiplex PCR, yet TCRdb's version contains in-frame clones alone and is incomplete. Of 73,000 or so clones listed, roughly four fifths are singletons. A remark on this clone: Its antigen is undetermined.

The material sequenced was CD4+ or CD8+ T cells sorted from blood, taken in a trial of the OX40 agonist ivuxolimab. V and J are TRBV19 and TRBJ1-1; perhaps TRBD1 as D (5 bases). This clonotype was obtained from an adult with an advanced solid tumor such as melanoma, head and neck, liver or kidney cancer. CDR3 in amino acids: CASSKSGLRIAEAFF. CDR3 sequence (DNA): TGTGCCAGTAGCAAATCAGGGCTGCGGATCGCTGAAGCTTTCTTT.